This TCR beta chain appears in the sequencing data of a study of regulatory T cells in long-lasting Graves disease. Time point: newly diagnosed GD, antithyroid drugs for less than 3 months. The TCR library used RNA extracted from PBMCs. As a group, patients came from one endocrinology department in Xi'an, China. According to the study, TCR beta libraries were built with iRepertoire HTBI primers and CDR3-region Arm-PCR. Authors' analysis steps: From all samples, identification returned over 11 TRBJ and approximately 67 TRBV segments. TCRdb re-called the multiplex PCR reads through MiXCR, storing one row per CDR3 protein. The V and J calls and clone size are TCRdb's, not the authors'. The sample carries approximately 540,000 distinct CDR3 sequences, 12% recorded once. The CDR3 consists of 14 residues. The V and J ends lost 4 bases and 5 bases respectively, with 15 bases between them. These same data were also listed under a study on T cells in Graves' hyperthyroidism and ophthalmopathy. That study adds: Uncontrolled infection, other autoimmune disease, pregnancy or lactation barred patients from enrollment. First-round RT-PCR with HTBI primers amplified the TCR CDR3 region.

The chain employs TRBV12-3 or TRBV12-4 and TRBJ2-7; D gene uncertain. The TCR sequence derives from a woman aged 30 to 39 with Graves disease. The source material was peripheral blood mononuclear cells (PBMCs), sampled at new diagnosis, from a patient treated with antithyroid drugs. This chain's CDR3 is CASSSGPLRDEQYF. As DNA, the CDR3 is TGTGCCAGCAGTTCGGGCCCTCTAAGGGACGAGCAGTACTTC.